This T cell receptor (beta chain) was recorded in a study of lymphopenia after photon versus proton radiotherapy. The study's findings and limits: Oligoclonal CD8+ Temra expansion after nadir drove photon patients' diversity drop. A bigger post-nadir fall in TCR diversity correlated inversely with survival time in deceased patients. Better survival with proton therapy was suggested as possible, not demonstrated.

This clone was seen a single time. Its antigen is currently unknown. Germline CDR1 reads MNHEY; CDR2 reads SVGAGI. The ends lost 9 bases at V and 0 bases at J; junction bases unmatched: 8. The CDR3 runs 14 residues. Profiled with immunoSEQ multiplex PCR; TCRdb holds only in-frame clones, not every one. Counted here are approximately 70,000 clones, around 87% occurring once; the ten biggest clones make up roughly 13%. The chain joins TRBV6-5 to TRBJ2-7; the match to TRBD1 covers 7 bases. Specimen: peripheral blood, collected from a patient treated with proton-based radiotherapy. The clonotype was recovered from a man older than 75 with esophageal cancer. CDR3 amino acids: CASSRQGASYEQYF. In DNA, the CDR3 is TGTGCCAGTTCTAGACAGGGAGCCTCCTACGAGCAGTACTTC.